This TCR beta chain was found in a study of T cell responses to AZD1222 COVID-19 vaccine. Study-wide results and limits: Females outnumbered males among donors, who were mostly white British; clonal diversity was possibly underestimated. Nearly half of spike-specific TCRs reportedly target variant regions that are unmutated in the B.1.351 and B.1.1.7 variants. After the peak T cell response, and only then, were repertoires sampled.

The CDR3 covers 9 residues. Germline values: CDR1 DFQATT, CDR2 SNEGSKA (reference sequence). Notes on this clone: Its specificity is not known.

Repertoires were generated with immunoSEQ multiplex PCR, while TCRdb's copy carries only in-frame clones and drops some. The sample yields fewer than 200,000 clones, more than 75% seen once. The TCR originated in an adult who received the AZD1222 COVID-19 vaccine. The sample in question was peripheral blood, obtained 28 days after the second AZD1222 dose. The chain recombines TRBV20-1 with TRBJ1-1; D may be TRBD1 (5 bases). The CDR3 sequence is CTPGTEAFF. CDR3 nucleotides: TGCACTCCAGGGACTGAAGCTTTCTTT.